A single TCR beta chain is shown here with its context. Its antigen is as yet unknown. A clone one base away is much larger, so this may be a read error. The conserved closing phenylalanine or tryptophan is absent in this CDR3, likely reflecting a read error. V lost 5 bases, J lost 2 bases, and 5 bases stayed unmatched. The CDR3 runs to 14 residues. The germline gives CDR1 DFQATT, CDR2 SNEGSKA (reference sequence). In preparing bulk TCR libraries, previously described methods and listed TCR primers were used. One entry per CDR3 protein, called by TCRdb with MiXCR from the PCR reads. The sample has some 89,000 distinct CDR3 sequences; 24% are singletons. The entry originates in a study of molecular identifiers for immune sequencing clone quantification. General study findings and limits: The study found clones above 20 RNA copies held over 98% of effector molecules and under 1% in naive cells. Researchers reportedly could pick up spiked Jurkat TCR RNA from one cell mixed into over 900,000 naive cells.

Sorting captured naive CD8 T cells as CD8+CD4-CCR7+CD45RA+. The specimen sequenced was naive CD8+ T cells from blood, with Jurkat cell RNA spiked in. Subset denoted: FACS-sorted CD8+CD4-CCR7+CD45RA+ naive T cells. This receptor was obtained from a human donor in good health. Some libraries in this study had Jurkat cell RNA spiked in. This chain links TRBV20-1 with TRBJ2-5; 10 bases align to TRBD2. CDR3 bases: TGCAGTGCTCGGACTAGCGGCATTCAAGAGACCCAGTACGTC. This gives the protein CSARTSGIQETQYV.